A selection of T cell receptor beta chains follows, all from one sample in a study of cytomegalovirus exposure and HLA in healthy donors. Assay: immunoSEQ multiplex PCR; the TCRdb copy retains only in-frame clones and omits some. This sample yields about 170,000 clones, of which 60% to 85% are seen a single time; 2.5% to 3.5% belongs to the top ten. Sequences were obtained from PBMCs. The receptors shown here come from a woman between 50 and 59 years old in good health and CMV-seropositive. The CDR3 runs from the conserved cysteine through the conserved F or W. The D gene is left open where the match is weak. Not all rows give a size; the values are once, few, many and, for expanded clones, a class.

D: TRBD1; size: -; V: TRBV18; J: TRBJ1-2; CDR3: CASSPNWDSVNYGYTF; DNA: TGTGCCAGCTCACCGAACTGGGACAGTGTGAACTATGGCTACACCTTC
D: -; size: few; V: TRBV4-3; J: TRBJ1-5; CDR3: CASSQEHNQPQHF; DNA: TGCGCCAGCAGCCAAGAACACAATCAGCCCCAGCATTTT
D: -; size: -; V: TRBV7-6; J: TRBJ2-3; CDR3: CASSPSTDTQYF; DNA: TGTGCCAGCAGTCCTAGCACAGATACGCAGTATTTT
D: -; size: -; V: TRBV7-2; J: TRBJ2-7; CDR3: CASSFRDSPGVEKYF; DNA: TGTGCCAGCAGCTTCCGGGACTCTCCCGGAGTAGAGAAGTACTTC
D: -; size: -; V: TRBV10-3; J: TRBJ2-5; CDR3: CAIGQRGQETQYF; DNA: TGTGCCATCGGCCAGAGAGGTCAAGAGACCCAGTACTTC
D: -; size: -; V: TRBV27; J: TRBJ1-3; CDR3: CASSRFSGLSGNTIYF; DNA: TGTGCCAGCAGTCGATTTTCAGGGCTCTCTGGAAACACCATATATTTT
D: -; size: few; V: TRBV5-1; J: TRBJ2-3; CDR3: CASSKLLTDTQYF; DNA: TGCGCCAGCAGCAAGCTCCTCACAGATACGCAGTATTTT
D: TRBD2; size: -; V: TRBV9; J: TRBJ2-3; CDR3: CASSPRGSGSFTDTQYF; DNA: TGTGCCAGCAGCCCTCGGGGTAGCGGGAGCTTCACAGATACGCAGTATTTT
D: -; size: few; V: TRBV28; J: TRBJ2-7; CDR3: CASSPMLPDSWGYEQYF; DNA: TGTGCCAGCAGTCCTATGCTTCCCGACAGTTGGGGATACGAGCAGTACTTC
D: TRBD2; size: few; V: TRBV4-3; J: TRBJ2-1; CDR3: CASSQDVASGSGNEQFF; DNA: TGCGCCAGCAGCCAAGATGTAGCTAGCGGGAGTGGCAATGAGCAGTTCTTC
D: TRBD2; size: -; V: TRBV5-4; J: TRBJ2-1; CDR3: CASSLQGSGTVEQFF; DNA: TGTGCCAGCAGCCTCCAGGGTAGCGGGACGGTTGAGCAGTTCTTC
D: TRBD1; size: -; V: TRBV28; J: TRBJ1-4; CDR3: CASSGDRGLFF; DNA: TGTGCCAGCAGCGGGGACAGAGGGCTGTTTTTT
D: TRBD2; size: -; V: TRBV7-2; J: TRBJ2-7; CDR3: CASSPRSTSGRLGAYEQYF; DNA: TGTGCCAGCAGCCCCCGCTCGACTAGCGGGAGGTTAGGAGCGTACGAGCAGTACTTC
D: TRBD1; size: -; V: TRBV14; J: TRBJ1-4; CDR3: CASSQNRGQGYEKLFF; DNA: TGTGCCAGCAGCCAGAACAGAGGACAGGGATACGAAAAACTGTTTTTT
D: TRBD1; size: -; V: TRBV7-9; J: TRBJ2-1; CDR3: CASSLGFGTGVSEQFF; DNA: TGTGCCAGCAGCTTAGGATTCGGGACAGGAGTCAGTGAGCAGTTCTTC
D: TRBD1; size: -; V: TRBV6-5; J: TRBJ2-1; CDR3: CATNRGFNNEQFF; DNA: TGTGCCACCAACAGGGGGTTTAACAATGAGCAGTTCTTC
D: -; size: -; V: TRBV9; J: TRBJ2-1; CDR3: CASSVGVNEQFF; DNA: TGTGCCAGCAGCGTAGGAGTAAATGAGCAGTTCTTC
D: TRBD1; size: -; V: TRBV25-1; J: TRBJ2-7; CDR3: CASSVGTGGSYEQYF; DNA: TGTGCCAGCAGTGTTGGGACAGGGGGATCCTACGAGCAGTACTTC
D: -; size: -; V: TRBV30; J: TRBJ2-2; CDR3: CAWRQGGDTGELFF; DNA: TGTGCCTGGAGACAGGGAGGGGACACCGGGGAGCTGTTTTTT
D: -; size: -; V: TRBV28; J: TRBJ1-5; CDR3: CASSLRGNWNQPQHF; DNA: TGTGCCAGCAGTCTAAGGGGTAATTGGAATCAGCCCCAGCATTTT
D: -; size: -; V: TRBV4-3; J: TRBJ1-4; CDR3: CASSRGLATNEKLFF; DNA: TGCGCCAGCAGCCGCGGGCTGGCAACTAATGAAAAACTGTTTTTT
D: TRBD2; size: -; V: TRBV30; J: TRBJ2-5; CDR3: CACQLAGGRQETQYF; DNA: TGTGCCTGCCAACTAGCGGGAGGCCGCCAAGAGACCCAGTACTTC
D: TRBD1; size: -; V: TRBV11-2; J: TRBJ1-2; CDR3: CASSSRTGGSDGYTF; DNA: TGTGCCAGCAGCTCTCGGACAGGGGGCAGCGATGGCTACACCTTC
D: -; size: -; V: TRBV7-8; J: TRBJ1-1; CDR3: CASSLATGTEAFF; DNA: TGTGCCAGCAGCTTAGCTACAGGGACTGAAGCTTTCTTT
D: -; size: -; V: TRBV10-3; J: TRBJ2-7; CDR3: CAISYEADEQYF; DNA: TGTGCCATCAGTTACGAAGCCGACGAGCAGTACTTC
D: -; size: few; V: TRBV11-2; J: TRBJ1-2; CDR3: CASSSPEGYTF; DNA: TGTGCCAGCAGCTCCCCGGAGGGCTACACCTTC
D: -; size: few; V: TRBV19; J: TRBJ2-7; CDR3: CASSAGQPYEQYF; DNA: TGTGCCAGTAGTGCGGGACAGCCATACGAGCAGTACTTC
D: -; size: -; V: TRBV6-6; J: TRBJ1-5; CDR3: CASSYGGAQHF; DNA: TGTGCCAGCAGTTACGGGGGGGCCCAGCATTTT
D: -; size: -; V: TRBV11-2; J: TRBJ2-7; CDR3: CASSLSRQVYEQYF; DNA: TGTGCCAGCAGCTTAAGCCGCCAGGTCTACGAGCAGTACTTC
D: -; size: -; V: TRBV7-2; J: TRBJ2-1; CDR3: CASCPPGNNEQFF; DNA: TGTGCCAGCTGTCCCCCAGGTAACAATGAGCAGTTCTTC
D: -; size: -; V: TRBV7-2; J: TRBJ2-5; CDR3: CASSFDRYQETQYF; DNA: TGTGCCAGCAGCTTCGACAGATACCAAGAGACCCAGTACTTC
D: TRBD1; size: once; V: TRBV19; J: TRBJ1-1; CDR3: CASSIYRGKGTEAFF; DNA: TGTGCCAGTAGTATATACAGGGGGAAGGGCACTGAAGCTTTCTTT
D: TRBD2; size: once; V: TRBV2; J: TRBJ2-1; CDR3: CASTKSTSGGTGSFLF; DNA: TGTGCCAGCACTAAATCGACTAGCGGGGGGACCGGGAGCTTCCTCTTC
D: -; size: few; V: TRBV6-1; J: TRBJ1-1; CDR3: CASSHGVNTEAFF; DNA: TGTGCCAGCAGTCACGGGGTGAACACTGAAGCTTTCTTT
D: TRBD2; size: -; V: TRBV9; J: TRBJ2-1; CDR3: CASSGGLAGYNEQFF; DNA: TGTGCCAGCAGCGGTGGACTAGCGGGCTACAATGAGCAGTTCTTC
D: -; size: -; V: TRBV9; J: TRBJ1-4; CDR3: CASSVAYEGATNEKLFF; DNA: TGTGCCAGCAGCGTAGCCTACGAGGGGGCAACTAATGAAAAACTGTTTTTT
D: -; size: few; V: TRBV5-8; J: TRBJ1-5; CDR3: CASSQPDSFNQPQHF; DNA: TGTGCCAGCAGCCAACCCGACAGTTTCAATCAGCCCCAGCATTTT
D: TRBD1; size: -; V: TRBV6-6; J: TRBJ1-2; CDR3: CASSHPDRVKGYTF; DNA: TGTGCCAGCAGCCACCCCGACAGGGTGAAGGGCTACACCTTC
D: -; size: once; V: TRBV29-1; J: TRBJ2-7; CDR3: CSVPFQPSRGYEQYF; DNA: TGCAGCGTCCCCTTCCAGCCGTCCCGCGGCTACGAGCAGTACTTC
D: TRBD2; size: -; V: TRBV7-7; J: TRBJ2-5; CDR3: CASSLGLAGVETQYF; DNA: TGTGCTAGCAGCTTAGGACTAGCGGGAGTGGAGACCCAGTACTTC
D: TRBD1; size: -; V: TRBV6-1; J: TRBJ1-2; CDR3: CASSDVRGRGNYGYTF; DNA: TGTGCCAGCAGTGATGTCAGGGGGCGAGGGAATTATGGCTACACCTTC
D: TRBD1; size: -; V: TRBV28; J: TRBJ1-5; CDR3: CASNSGTGGSQPQHF; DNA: TGTGCCAGCAACTCCGGGACAGGGGGCAGTCAGCCCCAGCATTTT
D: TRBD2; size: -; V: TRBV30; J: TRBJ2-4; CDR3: CAWSWTSGDSQYF; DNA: TGTGCCTGGAGTTGGACTAGCGGGGACAGTCAGTACTTC
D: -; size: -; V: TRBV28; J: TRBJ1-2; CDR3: CASLWPDNYGYTF; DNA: TGTGCCAGCCTCTGGCCAGATAACTATGGCTACACCTTC
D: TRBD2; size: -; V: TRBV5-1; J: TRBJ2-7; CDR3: CASSVGPSGSYEQYF; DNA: TGCGCCAGCAGCGTGGGGCCTAGCGGCTCCTATGAGCAGTACTTC
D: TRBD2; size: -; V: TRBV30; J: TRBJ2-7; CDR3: CAWSTGLAGRYEQYF; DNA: TGTGCCTGGAGTACGGGACTAGCGGGGCGGTACGAGCAGTACTTC
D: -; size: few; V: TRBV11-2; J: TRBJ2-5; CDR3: CASSFVRPGETQYF; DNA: TGTGCCAGCAGCTTCGTTCGTCCAGGCGAGACCCAGTACTTC
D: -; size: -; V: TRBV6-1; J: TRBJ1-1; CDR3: CASSVGRGGTEAFF; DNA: TGTGCCAGCAGTGTGGGGAGGGGGGGCACTGAAGCTTTCTTT
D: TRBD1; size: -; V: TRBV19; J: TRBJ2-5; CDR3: CASRRDREETQYF; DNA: TGTGCCAGTAGGCGGGACAGGGAAGAGACCCAGTACTTC
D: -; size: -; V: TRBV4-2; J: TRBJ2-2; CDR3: CASSQEVRGTGELFF; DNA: TGTGCCAGCAGCCAAGAGGTCAGGGGCACCGGGGAGCTGTTTTTT
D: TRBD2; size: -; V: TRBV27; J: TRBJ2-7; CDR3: CASSLGLAGYEQYF; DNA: TGTGCCAGCAGTTTGGGGCTAGCGGGTTACGAGCAGTACTTC
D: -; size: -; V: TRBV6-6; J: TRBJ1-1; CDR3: CASSIAKNTEAFF; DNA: TGTGCCAGCAGTATCGCGAAGAACACTGAAGCTTTCTTT
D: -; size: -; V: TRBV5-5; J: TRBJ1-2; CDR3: CASSLESLRGYTF; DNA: TGTGCCAGCAGCTTGGAAAGCCTCCGGGGCTACACCTTC
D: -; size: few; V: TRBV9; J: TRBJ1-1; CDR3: CASSRGGVEAFF; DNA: TGTGCCAGCAGCCGAGGCGGGGTTGAAGCTTTCTTT
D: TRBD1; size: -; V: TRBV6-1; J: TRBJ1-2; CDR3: CASGEGAGIGYTF; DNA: TGTGCCAGCGGCGAGGGGGCCGGGATTGGCTACACCTTC
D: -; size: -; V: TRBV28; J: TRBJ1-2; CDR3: CASVEGLGYGYTF; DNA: TGTGCCAGCGTGGAGGGGCTCGGCTATGGCTACACCTTC
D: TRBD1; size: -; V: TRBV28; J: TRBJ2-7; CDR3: CASSPRDRGYEQYF; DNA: TGTGCCAGCAGCCCCCGGGACAGGGGCTACGAGCAGTACTTC
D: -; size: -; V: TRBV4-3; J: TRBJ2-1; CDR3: CASSKRAFNNEQFF; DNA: TGCGCCAGCAGCAAGCGGGCTTTCAACAATGAGCAGTTCTTC
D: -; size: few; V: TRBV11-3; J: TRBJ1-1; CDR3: CASSLDSLGGPEAFF; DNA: TGTGCCAGCAGCTTAGACTCTTTAGGGGGACCAGAGGCTTTCTTT
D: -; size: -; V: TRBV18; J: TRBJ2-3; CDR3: CASSPTGTGVDTQYF; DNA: TGTGCCAGCTCACCAACGGGAACGGGAGTGGATACGCAGTATTTT